Below are 26 T cell receptor beta chains sequenced from a single sample in a study of T cell changes during pregnancy in multiple sclerosis. Profiled with immunoSEQ multiplex PCR; TCRdb holds only in-frame clones, not every one. Among around 41,000 clones listed, just over 90% were seen once. This specimen was CD4+ T cells from peripheral blood mononuclear cells, taken in the third trimester of pregnancy. The receptors shown here come from a female donor in good health, enrolled as a control in a pregnancy study.

V gene TRBV28 combines with J gene TRBJ1-1; TRBD1 is a possible D gene (5 bases). CDR3 size: 14 residues. Trimming removed 8 bases at V and 4 bases at J, with 17 bases between. The germline V gene encodes CDR1 MDHEN and CDR2 SYDVKM. The CDR3 here is CASRNQGTGTEAFF. Here the CDR3 DNA reads TGTGCCAGCCGTAACCAGGGTACGGGCACTGAAGCTTTCTTT.

The chain carries TRBV30 and TRBJ1-2; the match to TRBD1 covers 8 bases. The V segment lost 3 bases and the J segment 1 base; nucleotides outside the gene matches: 13. This CDR3 region has 17 residues. Germline CDR1 GTSNPN, CDR2 SVGIG (reference sequence). The CDR3 bases are TGTGCCTGGAGACCAACCCCAAGGGACAGGCTTAACTATGGCTACACCTTC. It translates to CAWRPTPRDRLNYGYTF.

This chain connects TRBV7-6 to TRBJ1-6; the D gene is possibly TRBD1 (5 bases). Germline-derived CDR1 and CDR2 are SGHVS and FNYEAQ. Trimming took off 1 base at V and 10 bases at J, with 20 bases between the two ends. The CDR3 is 17 residues long. DNA of the CDR3: TGTGCCAGCAGCTTAGAGAGACAGTGGGTTTATTTGTCACCCCTCCACTTT. This translates into CASSLERQWVYLSPLHF.

The chain couples TRBV2 to TRBJ2-7; 8 nucleotides line up with TRBD1. Trimming removed 3 bases from V and 4 bases from J; junction bases left unmatched: 8. Germline CDR1 and CDR2: SNHLY and FYNNEI. This CDR3 region has 15 residues. The CDR3 reads CASSEGQGASYEQYF. CDR3 DNA sequence: TGTGCCAGCAGTGAGGGGCAGGGGGCCTCGTACGAGCAGTACTTC.

The chain joins TRBV11-2 to TRBJ2-1; TRBD2 matches at 8 bases. After removal of 3 bases from V and 4 bases from J, the junction contained 5 bases not matched to a gene. CDR3 size: 15 residues. In germline, CDR1 is SGHAT, CDR2 FQNNGV. The CDR3 bases are TGTGCCAGCAGCTTTCGGGGGGGGCAATACAATGAGCAGTTCTTC. This translates into CASSFRGGQYNEQFF.

The genes are TRBV10-3 and TRBJ1-5; D unclear. The CDR3 spans 16 residues. V gave up 2 bases and J gave up 0 bases, with 11 bases separating them. Germline loops: CDR1 ENHRY, CDR2 SYGVKD. CDR3 in DNA: TGTGCCATCAGTGAGGGCGAGGGAGGTAGCAATCAGCCCCAGCATTTT. It specifies CAISEGEGGSNQPQHF.

This rearrangement joins TRBV5-4 to TRBJ2-3; the D gene is possibly TRBD2 (6 bases). V lost 0 bases, J lost 6 bases, and 8 bases lay in between. CDR1 and CDR2 (germline): SGHNT, YYREEE (reference sequence). The CDR3 is 13 amino acids. In DNA, the CDR3 is TGTGCCAGCAGCTTGGCGGGAGTGGATACGCAGTATTTT. This codes for CASSLAGVDTQYF.

The chain couples TRBV28 to TRBJ2-1, with D perhaps matching TRBD1 (6 bases). V lost 5 bases to trimming and J lost 4 bases, with 15 bases between them. The CDR3 has 15 amino acids. Germline V gene sequence: CDR1 MDHEN, CDR2 SYDVKM. The CDR3 region is CASSPFWTAYNEQFF. The CDR3 DNA reads as TGTGCCAGCAGTCCTTTCTGGACAGCATACAATGAGCAGTTCTTC.

V gene TRBV19 combines with J gene TRBJ2-5; 9 positions match TRBD1. The CDR3 has 17 residues. Germline CDR1 LNHDA, CDR2 SQIVND (reference sequence). Unmatched junction bases numbered 14, after V lost 3 bases and J lost 6 bases. CDR3 nucleotide sequence: TGTGCCAGTAGTATCCGGGGGACGGGACAGGGTATACAGACCCAGTACTTC. As protein: CASSIRGTGQGIQTQYF.

The chain joins TRBV7-2 to TRBJ2-2; the D gene is possibly TRBD2 (6 bases). V was trimmed by 5 bases and J by 4 bases, leaving 8 bases between them. Per the germline V gene, CDR1 is SGHTA and CDR2 is FQGNSA. The CDR3 is 13 residues long. Here the CDR3 reads CASSLTSTGELFF. Here the CDR3 DNA reads TGTGCCAGCAGCCTGACTAGCACCGGGGAGCTGTTTTTT.

The V and J genes are TRBV10-3 and TRBJ2-7; unclear D gene. The V gene's germline CDR1 is ENHRY and CDR2 SYGVKD. V was trimmed by 0 bases and J by 1 base, leaving 7 bases between them. The CDR3 runs to 14 residues. The CDR3 protein is CAISESRRSYEQYF. DNA of the CDR3: TGTGCCATCAGTGAGTCGCGGCGGTCCTACGAGCAGTACTTC.

Only a few counts were recorded for this clone. The CDR3 sequence is CSVGGGRQETQYF. The CDR3 coding sequence is TGCAGCGTTGGAGGGGGTCGCCAAGAGACCCAGTACTTC. The chain combines TRBV29-1 with TRBJ2-5; a weak D match, TRBD1 (6 bases). Looked up from germline, CDR1 is SQVTM and CDR2 is ANQGSEA. This CDR3 comprises 13 residues. With 4 bases removed from V and 1 base from J, the gap between germline ends came to 10 bases.

J is TRBJ2-7 and V is TRBV5-1; 11 nucleotides match TRBD1. The V segment lost 2 bases and the J segment 7 bases; nucleotides outside the gene matches: 5. The CDR3 consists of 14 residues. Germline CDR1 is SGHRS and CDR2 is YFSETQ. The CDR3 DNA follows: TGCGCCAGCAGCTTCTGGGGACAGGGGGTGGAGCAGTACTTC. This codes for CASSFWGQGVEQYF.

The V and J genes are TRBV5-1 and TRBJ2-2; the match to TRBD2 covers 7 bases. The CDR3 has 14 residues. Germline CDR1 SGHRS, CDR2 YFSETQ. J lost 4 bases, V lost 5 bases, and 5 bases had no gene match. The CDR3 loop reads CASSSRGVTGELFF. CDR3 nucleotide sequence: TGCGCCAGCAGTAGTCGGGGGGTCACCGGGGAGCTGTTTTTT.

The gene calls are TRBV7-9 and TRBJ2-1, with TRBD1 matching 9 bases. This CDR3 has 15 residues. J was trimmed by 1 base and V by 5 bases; bases with no gene match: 3. Germline values: CDR1 SEHNR, CDR2 FQNEAQ (reference sequence). Here the CDR3 DNA reads TGTGCCAGCAGCCCGGGACAGGGATCCTACAATGAGCAGTTCTTC. Translation: CASSPGQGSYNEQFF. Full variable domain (outside the CDR3, taken from reference TRBV7-9 and TRBJ2-1): DTGVSQNPRHKITKRGQNVTFRCDPISEHNRLYWYRQTLGQGPEFLTYFQNEAQLEKSRLLSDRFSAERPKGSFSTLEIQRTEQGDSAMYLCASSPGQGSYNEQFFGPGTRLTVL.

The CDR3 coding sequence is TGTGCCAGCAGCTTAACCAGGGTAGGCACTGAAGCTTTCTTT. Protein: CASSLTRVGTEAFF. The chain combines TRBV11-2 with TRBJ1-1; weak D call: TRBD1 (5 bases). Trimming pared 2 bases from V and 4 bases from J, leaving 11 bases between. The CDR3 is 14 amino acids. CDR1 is SGHAT, CDR2 FQNNGV, per germline.

The chain carries TRBV6-5 and TRBJ2-7; possibly TRBD2 for D (5 bases). V was shortened by 5 bases and J by 2 bases, with 10 bases between the two germline ends. The germline gives CDR1 MNHEY, CDR2 SVGAGI. The CDR3 loop spans 13 amino acids. In nucleotides, the CDR3 is TGTGCCAGCAGTATCAGCGGTACCTACGAGCAGTACTTC. Residues: CASSISGTYEQYF.

The CDR3: CASSVAGGGGSPLHF. As DNA, the CDR3 is TGTGCCAGCAGCGTAGCGGGAGGGGGTGGTTCACCCCTCCACTTT. J is TRBJ1-6 and V is TRBV9; a possible D gene is TRBD1 (6 bases). Germline CDR1 is SGDLS and CDR2 is YYNGEE. Trimming took 0 bases from V and 9 from J, leaving 13 bases between them. This CDR3 contains 15 residues.

CDR3 region: CATFRTSGRLDTQYF. In nucleotides, the CDR3 is TGTGCCACCTTTCGGACTAGCGGGAGATTAGATACGCAGTATTTT. V and J are TRBV27 and TRBJ2-3; 13 nucleotides line up with TRBD2. The CDR3 spans 15 residues. Trimming took 10 bases from V and 5 from J; bases not matched to a gene: 9. Germline V CDR1 and CDR2: MNHEY, SMNVEV (reference sequence).

The genes are TRBV19 and TRBJ1-5, with 8 bases lining up with TRBD1. V shed 3 bases and J 4 bases; nucleotides not matched to a gene: 14. Germline V gene sequence: CDR1 LNHDA, CDR2 SQIVND (reference sequence). The CDR3 totals 18 residues. The CDR3 spells CASSIDRGASWGNQPQHF. The DNA for the CDR3 is TGTGCCAGTAGTATTGACAGGGGTGCTAGCTGGGGGAATCAGCCCCAGCATTTT.

The V and J genes are TRBV10-3 and TRBJ2-5; perhaps TRBD2 as D (7 bases). CDR3 length: 14 residues. Germline assignment: CDR1 ENHRY and CDR2 SYGVKD. The V end lost 10 bases, the J end lost 2 bases, and 17 bases lay between the germline ends. CDR3 residues: CATGRGGLQETQYF. The CDR3 nucleotides are TGTGCCACCGGTCGCGGGGGCCTTCAAGAGACCCAGTACTTC.

V gene TRBV2 combines with J gene TRBJ2-7; 7 nucleotides align to TRBD1. Trimming cost V 7 bases and J 6 bases; bases outside gene matches: 12. The CDR3 has 14 residues. Per germline, CDR1 SNHLY and CDR2 FYNNEI. The DNA of the CDR3 is TGTGCCAGCAACCACCCGACAGGGTCGGGCGAGCAGTACTTC. It specifies CASNHPTGSGEQYF.

The J gene is TRBJ2-7, the V gene TRBV25-1; TRBD2 might be the D (5 bases). V was trimmed by 8 bases and J by 3 bases, leaving 20 bases between them. The CDR3 covers 15 residues. Germline V gives CDR1 MGHDK, CDR2 SYGVNS. The CDR3 DNA reads TGTGCCAGCGCAAGCCGATCAGAGACTAACTACGAGCAGTACTTC. Translating it yields CASASRSETNYEQYF.

This chain links TRBV19 with TRBJ2-7; D is possibly TRBD2 (7 bases). In germline, CDR1 is LNHDA, CDR2 SQIVND (reference sequence). The CDR3 consists of 13 residues. Trimming cost V 3 bases and J 6 bases, with 12 bases left between them. The CDR3 region is CASSMGRGAEQYF. The CDR3 DNA reads TGTGCCAGTAGTATGGGCCGGGGGGCCGAGCAGTACTTC.

The rearrangement links TRBV5-1 to TRBJ2-7, with 13 nucleotides matching TRBD2. Germline V gene data show CDR1 as SGHRS and CDR2 as YFSETQ. The CDR3 sequence is 15 residues long. V shed 4 bases, J shed 3 bases, and the junction held 4 bases outside the gene matches. The CDR3 region has the DNA TGCGCCAGCAGCGGACTAGCGGGGGAACGCTACGAGCAGTACTTC. Translated, it gives CASSGLAGERYEQYF.

This clone was counted once. The chain recombines TRBV29-1 with TRBJ1-2; TRBD1 is a possible D gene (5 bases). Germline loops: CDR1 SQVTM, CDR2 ANQGSEA. The CDR3 has 12 residues. V was cut by 4 bases and J by 3 bases, with 9 bases left in between. The CDR3 loop reads CSVGLRDYGYTF. DNA for the CDR3: TGCAGCGTTGGTCTCAGGGACTATGGCTACACCTTC.